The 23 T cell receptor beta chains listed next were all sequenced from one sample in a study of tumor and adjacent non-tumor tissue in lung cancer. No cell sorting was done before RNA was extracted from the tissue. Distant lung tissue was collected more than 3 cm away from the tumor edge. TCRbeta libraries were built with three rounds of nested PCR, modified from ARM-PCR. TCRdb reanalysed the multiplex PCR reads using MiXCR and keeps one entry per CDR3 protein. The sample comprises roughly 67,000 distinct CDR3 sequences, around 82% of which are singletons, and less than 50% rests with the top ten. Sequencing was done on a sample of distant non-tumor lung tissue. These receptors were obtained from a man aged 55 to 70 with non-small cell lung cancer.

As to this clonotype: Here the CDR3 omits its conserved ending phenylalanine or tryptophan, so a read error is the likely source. DNA of the CDR3: TGCGGCGTTGCTTATGGGGGTTGGGGCACTGAAGCTTTCTTA. This translates into CGVAYGGWGTEAFL. The rearrangement uses TRBV29-1 and TRBJ1-1; a possible D gene is TRBD1 (5 bases). The CDR3 has 14 amino acids. Germline CDR1 reads SQVTM; CDR2 reads ANQGSEA.

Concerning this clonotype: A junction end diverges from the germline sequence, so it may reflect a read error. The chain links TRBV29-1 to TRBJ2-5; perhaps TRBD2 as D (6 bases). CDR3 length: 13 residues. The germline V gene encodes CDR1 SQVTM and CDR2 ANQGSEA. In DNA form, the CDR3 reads TGCGGCGTAGCGGACAAATACCAAGAGACCCAGTATTTC. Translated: CGVADKYQETQYF.

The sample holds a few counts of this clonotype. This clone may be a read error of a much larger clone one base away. The CDR3 is CASSGGDSYNGQFF. The CDR3 bases are TGCGCCAGCAGCGGCGGGGACTCCTACAATGGGCAGTTCTTC. This chain connects TRBV5-1 to TRBJ2-1; D perhaps matches TRBD2 (6 bases). The CDR3 length is 14 residues. The germline gives CDR1 SGHRS, CDR2 YFSETQ.

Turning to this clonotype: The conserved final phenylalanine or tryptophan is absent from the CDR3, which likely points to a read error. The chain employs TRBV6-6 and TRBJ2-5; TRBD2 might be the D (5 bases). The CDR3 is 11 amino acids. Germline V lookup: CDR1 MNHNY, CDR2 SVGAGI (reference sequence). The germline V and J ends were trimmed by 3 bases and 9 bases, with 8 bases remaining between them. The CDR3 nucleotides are TGTGCCAGCAGTTATCTGGAGGCCCAGTACAAC. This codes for CASSYLEAQYN.

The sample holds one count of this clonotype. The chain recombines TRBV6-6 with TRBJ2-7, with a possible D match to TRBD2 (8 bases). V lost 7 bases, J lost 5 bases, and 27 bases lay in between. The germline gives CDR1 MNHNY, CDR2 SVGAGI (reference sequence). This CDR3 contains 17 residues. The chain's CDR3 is CASTTGVRVAGRNEQYF. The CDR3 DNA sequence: TGTGCCAGCACTACAGGGGTTAGGGTAGCGGGAAGGAACGAGCAGTACTTC.

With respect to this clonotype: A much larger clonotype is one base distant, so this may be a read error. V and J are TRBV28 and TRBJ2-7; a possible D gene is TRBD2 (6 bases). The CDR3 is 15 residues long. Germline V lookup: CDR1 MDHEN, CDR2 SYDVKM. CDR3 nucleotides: TGTGCCAGGAGTTTGGGTGTCGGGAGCGTCCACGAGCAGTACTTC. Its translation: CARSLGVGSVHEQYF.

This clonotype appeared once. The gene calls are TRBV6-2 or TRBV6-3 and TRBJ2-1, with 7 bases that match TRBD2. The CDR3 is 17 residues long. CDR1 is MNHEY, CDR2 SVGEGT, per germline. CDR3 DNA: TGTGACAGGAGTTACAAAATACGCGGGAGTTTCCTCCCTGAGCAGTTCTTC. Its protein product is CDRSYKIRGSFLPEQFF.

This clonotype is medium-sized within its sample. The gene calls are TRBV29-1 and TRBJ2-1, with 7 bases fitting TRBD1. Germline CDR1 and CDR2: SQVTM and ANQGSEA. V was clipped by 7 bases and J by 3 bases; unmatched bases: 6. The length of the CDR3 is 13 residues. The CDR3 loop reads CSAGTGDYNEQFF. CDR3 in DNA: TGCAGCGCTGGAACAGGGGACTACAATGAGCAGTTCTTC.

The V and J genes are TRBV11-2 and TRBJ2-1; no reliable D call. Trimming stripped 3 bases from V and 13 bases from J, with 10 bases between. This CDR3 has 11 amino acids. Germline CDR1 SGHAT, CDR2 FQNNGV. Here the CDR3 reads CASSLYNVQFF. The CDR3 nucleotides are TGTGCCAGCAGCTTGTACAATGTTCAGTTCTTC.

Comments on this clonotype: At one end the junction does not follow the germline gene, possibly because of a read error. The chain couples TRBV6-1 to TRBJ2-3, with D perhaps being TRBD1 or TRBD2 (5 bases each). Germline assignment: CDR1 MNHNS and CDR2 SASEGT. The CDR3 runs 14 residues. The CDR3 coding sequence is TGTGCCAGCAGTTCGGGGCGTTCGATAGATACGCTGTATTTT. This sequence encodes CASSSGRSIDTLYF.

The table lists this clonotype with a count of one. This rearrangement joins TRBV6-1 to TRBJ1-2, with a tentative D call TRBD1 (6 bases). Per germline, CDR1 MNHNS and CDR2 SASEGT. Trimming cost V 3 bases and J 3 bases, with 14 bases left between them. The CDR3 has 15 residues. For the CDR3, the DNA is TGTGCCAGCAGTGACGCGATAAGGGGGTACTATGGCTACACCTTC. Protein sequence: CASSDAIRGYYGYTF.

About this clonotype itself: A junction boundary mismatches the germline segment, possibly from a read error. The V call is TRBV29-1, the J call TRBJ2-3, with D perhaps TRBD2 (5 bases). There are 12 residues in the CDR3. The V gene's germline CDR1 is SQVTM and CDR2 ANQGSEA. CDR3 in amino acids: CSVEGLRDAQYF. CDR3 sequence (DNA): TGCAGTGTTGAGGGTCTGAGGGATGCGCAGTATTTT.

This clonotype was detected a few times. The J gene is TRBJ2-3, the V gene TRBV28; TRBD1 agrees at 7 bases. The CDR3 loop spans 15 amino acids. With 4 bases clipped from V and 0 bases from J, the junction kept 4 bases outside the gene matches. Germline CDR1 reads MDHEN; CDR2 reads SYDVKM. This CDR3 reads CASSSGQDSTDTQYF. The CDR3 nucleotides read TGTGCCAGCAGTTCCGGACAGGACAGCACAGATACGCAGTATTTT.

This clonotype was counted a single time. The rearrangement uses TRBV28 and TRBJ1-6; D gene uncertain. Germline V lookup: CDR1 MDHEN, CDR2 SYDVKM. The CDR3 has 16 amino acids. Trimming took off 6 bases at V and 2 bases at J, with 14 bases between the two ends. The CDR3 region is CASRQTGNTYNSPLHF. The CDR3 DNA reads TGTGCCAGCAGACAAACGGGGAACACCTATAATTCACCCCTCCACTTT.

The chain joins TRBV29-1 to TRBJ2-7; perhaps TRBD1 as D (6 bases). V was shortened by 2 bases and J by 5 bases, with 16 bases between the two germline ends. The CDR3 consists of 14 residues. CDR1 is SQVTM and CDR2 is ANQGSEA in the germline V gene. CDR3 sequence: CSVETQGAGDEQYF. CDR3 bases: TGCAGCGTTGAAACACAGGGTGCCGGCGACGAGCAGTACTTC.

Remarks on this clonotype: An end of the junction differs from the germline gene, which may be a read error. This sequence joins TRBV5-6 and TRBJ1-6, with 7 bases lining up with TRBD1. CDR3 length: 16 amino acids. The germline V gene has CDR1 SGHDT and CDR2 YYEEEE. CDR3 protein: CASSLWDSSYDSHLHF. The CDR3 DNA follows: TGTGCCAGCAGCTTGTGGGACAGCTCCTATGATTCACACCTCCACTTT.

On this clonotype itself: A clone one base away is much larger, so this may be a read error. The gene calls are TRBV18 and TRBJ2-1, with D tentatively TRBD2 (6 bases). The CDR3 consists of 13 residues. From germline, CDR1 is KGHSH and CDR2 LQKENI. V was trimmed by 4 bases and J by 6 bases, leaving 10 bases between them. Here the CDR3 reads CASSLGSANEQFF. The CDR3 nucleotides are TGTGCCAGCTCACTCGGGAGCGCCAATGAGCAGTTCTTC.

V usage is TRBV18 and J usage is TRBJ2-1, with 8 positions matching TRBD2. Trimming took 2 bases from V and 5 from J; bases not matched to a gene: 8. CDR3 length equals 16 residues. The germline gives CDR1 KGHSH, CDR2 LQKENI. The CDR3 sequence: CASSPIAGRNNNEQFF. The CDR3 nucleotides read TGTGCCAGCTCACCAATAGCGGGAAGAAATAACAATGAGCAGTTCTTC.

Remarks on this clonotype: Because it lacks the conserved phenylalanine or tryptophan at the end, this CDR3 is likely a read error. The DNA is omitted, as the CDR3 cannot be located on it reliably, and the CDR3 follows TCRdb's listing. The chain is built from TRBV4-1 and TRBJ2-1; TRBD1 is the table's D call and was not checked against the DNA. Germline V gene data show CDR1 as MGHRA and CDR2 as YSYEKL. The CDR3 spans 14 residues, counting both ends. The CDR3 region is CASSPRDRGDEQSL.

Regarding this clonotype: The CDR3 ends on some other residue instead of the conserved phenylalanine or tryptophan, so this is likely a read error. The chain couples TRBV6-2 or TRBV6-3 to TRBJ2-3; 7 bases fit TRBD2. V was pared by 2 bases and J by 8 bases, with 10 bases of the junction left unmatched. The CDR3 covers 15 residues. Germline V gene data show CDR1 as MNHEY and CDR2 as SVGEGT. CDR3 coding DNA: TGTGCCAGCAGTTACCAGAATAGCGGGTCAGGTACGCAGTATCTT. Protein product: CASSYQNSGSGTQYL.

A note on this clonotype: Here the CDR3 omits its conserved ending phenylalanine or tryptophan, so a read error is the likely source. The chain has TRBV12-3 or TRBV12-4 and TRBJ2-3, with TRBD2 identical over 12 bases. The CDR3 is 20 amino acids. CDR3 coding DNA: TGTGTCAGCAGTTGCTGGACTAGCGGGGTCTGGAATACAAGCACAGATACGCAGTATTCT. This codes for CVSSCWTSGVWNTSTDTQYS.

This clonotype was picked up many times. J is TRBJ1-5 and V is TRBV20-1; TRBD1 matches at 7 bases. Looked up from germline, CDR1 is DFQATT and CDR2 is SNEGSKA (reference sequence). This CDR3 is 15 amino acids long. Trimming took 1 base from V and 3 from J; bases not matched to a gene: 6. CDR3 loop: CSARARDRVNQPQHF. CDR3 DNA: TGCAGTGCTAGAGCCAGAGACAGGGTCAATCAGCCCCAGCATTTT.

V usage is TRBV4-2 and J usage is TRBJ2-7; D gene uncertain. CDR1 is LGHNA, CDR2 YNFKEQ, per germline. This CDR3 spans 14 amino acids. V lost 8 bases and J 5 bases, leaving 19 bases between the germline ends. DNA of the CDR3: TGTGCCAGCGGCCCGACATTGGGTAGGGACGAGCAGTACTTC. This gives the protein CASGPTLGRDEQYF.